The 4 T cell receptor beta chains below come from one sample, sequenced in a study of technical replicates of blood from a few donors. Using immunoSEQ multiplex PCR, the repertoire was profiled, and TCRdb retains in-frame clones only, with some absent. The sample records 95,000 or so clones, about 95% being singletons. Sequenced sample: T cells isolated from PBMCs. These receptors came from a human donor in good health.

The chain joins TRBV7-6 to TRBJ1-4; a possible D gene is TRBD1 (6 bases). Germline lookup yields CDR1 SGHVS and CDR2 FNYEAQ. The CDR3 spans 13 residues. V was pared by 1 base and J by 7 bases, with 7 bases between. In DNA form, the CDR3 reads TGTGCCAGCAGCTTAGGGGGGCGTGAAAAACTGTTTTTT. It specifies CASSLGGREKLFF.

The rearrangement joins TRBV13 to TRBJ1-1; a weak D match, TRBD1 (6 bases). CDR1 and CDR2 (germline): PRHDT, FYEKMQ (reference sequence). The V and J ends lost 3 bases and 10 bases respectively, with 15 bases between them. The CDR3 contains 13 residues. In nucleotides, the CDR3 is TGTGCCAGCAGCTTTGCCCCAGGGGACGGAGCTTTCTTT. Translating gives CASSFAPGDGAFF.

This rearrangement joins TRBV7-9 to TRBJ2-7, with a weak D call TRBD1 (6 bases). The CDR3 is made up of 15 amino acids. CDR1 and CDR2 (germline): SEHNR, FQNEAQ (reference sequence). Trimming pared 1 base from V and 3 bases from J, leaving 13 bases between. The CDR3 loop is CASSLGPGEGYEQYF. The CDR3, as DNA: TGTGCCAGCAGCTTAGGGCCAGGGGAAGGCTACGAGCAGTACTTC.

This clone has a single count. The chain links TRBV11-2 to TRBJ2-1, with TRBD2 matching 10 bases. The CDR3 loop spans 19 amino acids. V lost 2 bases to trimming and J lost 6 bases; unmatched junction nucleotides: 16. Germline CDR1 is SGHAT and CDR2 is FQNNGV. In DNA form, the CDR3 reads TGTGCCAGCAGCTTACGTCGCATAGGACTAGCGGACATCGGCAATGAGCAGTTCTTC. Translation gives CASSLRRIGLADIGNEQFF.